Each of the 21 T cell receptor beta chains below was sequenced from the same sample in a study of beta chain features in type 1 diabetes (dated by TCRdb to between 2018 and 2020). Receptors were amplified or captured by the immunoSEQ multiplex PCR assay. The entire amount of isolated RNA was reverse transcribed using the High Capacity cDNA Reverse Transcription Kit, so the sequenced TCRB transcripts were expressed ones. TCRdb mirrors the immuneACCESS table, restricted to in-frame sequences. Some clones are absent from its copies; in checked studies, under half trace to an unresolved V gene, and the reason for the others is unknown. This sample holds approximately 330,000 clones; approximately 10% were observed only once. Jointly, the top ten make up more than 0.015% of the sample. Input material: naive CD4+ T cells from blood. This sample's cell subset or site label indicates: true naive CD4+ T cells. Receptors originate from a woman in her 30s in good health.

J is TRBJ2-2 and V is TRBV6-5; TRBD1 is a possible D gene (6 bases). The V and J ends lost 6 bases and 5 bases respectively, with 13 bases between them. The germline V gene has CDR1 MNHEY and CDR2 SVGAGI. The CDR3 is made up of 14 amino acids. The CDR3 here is CASRRTVATGELFF. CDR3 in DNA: TGTGCCAGCAGGCGGACAGTGGCTACCGGGGAGCTGTTTTTT.

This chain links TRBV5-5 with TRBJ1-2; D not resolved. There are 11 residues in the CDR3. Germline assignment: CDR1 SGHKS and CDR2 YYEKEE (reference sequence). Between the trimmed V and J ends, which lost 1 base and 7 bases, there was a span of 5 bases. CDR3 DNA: TGTGCCAGCAGCTTGCGGGGTGGCTACACCTTC. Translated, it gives CASSLRGGYTF.

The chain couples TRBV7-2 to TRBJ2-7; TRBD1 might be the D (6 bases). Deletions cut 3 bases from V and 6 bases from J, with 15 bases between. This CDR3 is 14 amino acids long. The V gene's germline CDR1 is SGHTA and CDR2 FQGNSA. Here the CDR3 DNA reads TGTGCCAGCAGCTTCTGGGGGCAAGCATCCGAGCAGTACTTC. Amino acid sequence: CASSFWGQASEQYF.

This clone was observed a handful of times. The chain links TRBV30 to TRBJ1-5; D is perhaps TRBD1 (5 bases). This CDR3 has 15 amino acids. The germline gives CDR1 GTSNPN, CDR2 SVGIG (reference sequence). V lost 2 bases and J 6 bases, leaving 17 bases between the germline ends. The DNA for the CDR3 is TGTGCCTGGAGTCTAGGACAAGTGGGCGGTCAGCCCCAGCATTTT. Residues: CAWSLGQVGGQPQHF.

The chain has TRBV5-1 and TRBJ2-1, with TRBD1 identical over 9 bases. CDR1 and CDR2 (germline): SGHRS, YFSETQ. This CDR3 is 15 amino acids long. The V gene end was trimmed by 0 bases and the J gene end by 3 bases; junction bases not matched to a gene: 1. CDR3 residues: CASSLGQGDYNEQFF. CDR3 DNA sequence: TGCGCCAGCAGCTTGGGACAGGGGGACTACAATGAGCAGTTCTTC.

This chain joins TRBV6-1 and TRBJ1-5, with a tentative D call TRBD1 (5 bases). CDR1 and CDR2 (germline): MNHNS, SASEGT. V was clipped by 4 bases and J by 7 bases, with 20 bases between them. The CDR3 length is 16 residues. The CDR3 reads CASSATGTAVRQPQHF. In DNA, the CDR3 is TGTGCCAGCAGTGCCACCGGGACTGCCGTTAGACAGCCCCAGCATTTT.

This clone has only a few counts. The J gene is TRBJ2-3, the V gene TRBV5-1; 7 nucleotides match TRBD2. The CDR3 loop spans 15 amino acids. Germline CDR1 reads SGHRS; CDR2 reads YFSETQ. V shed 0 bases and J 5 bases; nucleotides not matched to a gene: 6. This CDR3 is CASSLASGGGDTQYF. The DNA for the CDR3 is TGCGCCAGCAGCTTGGCTAGCGGAGGAGGAGATACGCAGTATTTT.

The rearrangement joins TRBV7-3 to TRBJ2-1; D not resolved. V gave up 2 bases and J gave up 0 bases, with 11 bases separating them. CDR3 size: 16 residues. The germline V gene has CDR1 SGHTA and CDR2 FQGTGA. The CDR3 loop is CASSLFRGSSYNEQFF. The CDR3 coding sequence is TGTGCCAGCAGCTTATTTCGCGGTAGCTCCTACAATGAGCAGTTCTTC.

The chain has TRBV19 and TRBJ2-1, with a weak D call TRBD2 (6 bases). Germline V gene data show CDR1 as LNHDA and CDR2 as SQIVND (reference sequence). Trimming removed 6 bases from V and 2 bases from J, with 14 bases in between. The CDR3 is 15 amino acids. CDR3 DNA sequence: TGTGCCAGTAGAGATCTAGCGTTACCCTACAATGAGCAGTTCTTC. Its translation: CASRDLALPYNEQFF.

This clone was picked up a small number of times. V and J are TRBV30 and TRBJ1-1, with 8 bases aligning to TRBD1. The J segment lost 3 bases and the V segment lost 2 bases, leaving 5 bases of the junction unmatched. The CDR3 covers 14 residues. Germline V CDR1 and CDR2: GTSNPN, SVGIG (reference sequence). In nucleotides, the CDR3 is TGTGCCTGGAGTCGCGACAGGGGATACACTGAAGCTTTCTTT. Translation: CAWSRDRGYTEAFF. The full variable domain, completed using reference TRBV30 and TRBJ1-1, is SQTIHQWPATLVQPVGSPLSLECTVEGTSNPNLYWYRQAAGRGLQLLFYSVGIGQISSEVPQNLSASRPQDRQFILSSKKLLLSDSGFYLCAWSRDRGYTEAFFGQGTRLTVV.

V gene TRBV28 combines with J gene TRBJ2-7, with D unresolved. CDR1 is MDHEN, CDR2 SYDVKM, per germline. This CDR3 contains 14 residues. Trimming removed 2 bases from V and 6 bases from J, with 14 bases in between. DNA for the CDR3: TGTGCCAGCAGTTTAGTACAGAAACATGCCGAGCAGTACTTC. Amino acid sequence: CASSLVQKHAEQYF.

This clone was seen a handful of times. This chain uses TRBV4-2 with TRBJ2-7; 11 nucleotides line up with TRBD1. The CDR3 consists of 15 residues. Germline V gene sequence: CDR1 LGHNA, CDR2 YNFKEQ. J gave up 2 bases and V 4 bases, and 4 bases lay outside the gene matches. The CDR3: CASSREGQGAYEQYF. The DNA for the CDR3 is TGTGCCAGCAGCCGAGAGGGACAGGGGGCCTACGAGCAGTACTTC.

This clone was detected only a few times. The DNA of the CDR3 is TGTGCCAGCAGTTCGACATATGGCTACACCTTC. It yields the protein CASSSTYGYTF. The chain carries TRBV6-5 and TRBJ1-2; D call uncertain. V lost 4 bases to trimming and J lost 5 bases, with 5 bases between them. Per germline, CDR1 MNHEY and CDR2 SVGAGI. This CDR3 region has 11 residues.

The CDR3 DNA follows: TGTGCCAGCAGCGCGAACAGGGCAACTAATGAAAAACTGTTTTTT. Translating it yields CASSANRATNEKLFF. The gene calls are TRBV11-2 and TRBJ1-4; TRBD1 is a possible D gene (6 bases). V was pared by 5 bases and J by 0 bases, with 10 bases between. CDR1 is SGHAT and CDR2 is FQNNGV in the germline V gene. The CDR3 covers 15 residues. Combining the CDR3 with reference TRBV11-2 and TRBJ1-4 gives the whole variable domain EAGVAQSPRYKIIEKRQSVAFWCNPISGHATLYWYQQILGQGPKLLIQFQNNGVVDDSQLPKDRFSAERLKGVDSTLKIQPAKLEDSAVYLCASSANRATNEKLFFGSGTQLSVL.

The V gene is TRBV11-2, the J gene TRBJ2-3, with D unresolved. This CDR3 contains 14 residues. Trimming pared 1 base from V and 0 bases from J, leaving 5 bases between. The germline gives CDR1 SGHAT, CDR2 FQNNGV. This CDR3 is CASSLVPSTDTQYF. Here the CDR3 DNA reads TGTGCCAGCAGCTTAGTTCCTAGCACAGATACGCAGTATTTT.

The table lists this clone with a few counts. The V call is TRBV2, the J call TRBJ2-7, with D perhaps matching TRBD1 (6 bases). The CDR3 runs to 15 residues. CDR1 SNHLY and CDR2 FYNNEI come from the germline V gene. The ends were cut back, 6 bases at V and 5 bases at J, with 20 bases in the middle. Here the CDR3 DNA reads TGTGCCAGCAGCGCTGGACAGTCCCCGAGGAACGAGCAGTACTTC. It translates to CASSAGQSPRNEQYF.

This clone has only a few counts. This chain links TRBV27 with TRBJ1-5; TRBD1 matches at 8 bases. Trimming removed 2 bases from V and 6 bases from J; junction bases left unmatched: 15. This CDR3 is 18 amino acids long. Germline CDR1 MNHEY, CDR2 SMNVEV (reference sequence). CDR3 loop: CASSLRGSGQGAGQPQHF. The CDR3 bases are TGTGCCAGCAGTTTAAGGGGTTCGGGGCAGGGGGCGGGTCAGCCCCAGCATTTT.

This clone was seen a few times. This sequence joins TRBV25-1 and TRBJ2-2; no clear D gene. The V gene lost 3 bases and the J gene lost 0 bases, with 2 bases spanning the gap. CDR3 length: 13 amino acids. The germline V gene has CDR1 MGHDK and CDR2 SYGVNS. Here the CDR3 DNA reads TGTGCCAGCAGTGACACGAACACCGGGGAGCTGTTTTTT. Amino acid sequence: CASSDTNTGELFF.

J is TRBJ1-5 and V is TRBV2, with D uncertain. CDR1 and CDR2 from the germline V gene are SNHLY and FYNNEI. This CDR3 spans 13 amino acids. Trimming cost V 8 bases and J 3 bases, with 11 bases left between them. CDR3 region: CASRLGPNQPQHF. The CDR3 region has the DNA TGTGCCAGCCGCCTCGGTCCCAATCAGCCCCAGCATTTT.

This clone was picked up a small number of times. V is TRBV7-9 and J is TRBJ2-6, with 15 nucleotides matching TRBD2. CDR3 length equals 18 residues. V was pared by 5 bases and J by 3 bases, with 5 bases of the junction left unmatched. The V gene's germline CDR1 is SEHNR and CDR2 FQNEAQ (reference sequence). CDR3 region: CASSPGLAGGLGANVLTF. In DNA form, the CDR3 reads TGTGCCAGCAGCCCAGGACTAGCGGGAGGGCTTGGGGCCAACGTCCTGACTTTC. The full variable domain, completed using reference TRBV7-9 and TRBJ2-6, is DTGVSQNPRHKITKRGQNVTFRCDPISEHNRLYWYRQTLGQGPEFLTYFQNEAQLEKSRLLSDRFSAERPKGSFSTLEIQRTEQGDSAMYLCASSPGLAGGLGANVLTFGAGSRLTVL.

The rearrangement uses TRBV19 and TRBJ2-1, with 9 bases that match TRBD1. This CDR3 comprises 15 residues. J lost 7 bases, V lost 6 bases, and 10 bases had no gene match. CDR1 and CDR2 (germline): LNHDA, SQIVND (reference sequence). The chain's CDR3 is CASSSPGQGQNEQFF. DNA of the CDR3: TGTGCCAGTAGCTCCCCCGGACAGGGGCAAAATGAGCAGTTCTTC.